This T cell receptor beta chain derives from a study of Ad26.COV2.S vaccination and SARS-CoV-2 variants. CDR3 size: 17 residues. V gave up 2 bases and J gave up 4 bases; unmatched junction bases: 9. Per the germline V gene, CDR1 is KGHDR and CDR2 is SFDVKD. Treatment given: about 20 received Ad26.COV2.S at low or high dose, single or two shots; 5 received placebo; per-sample allocation not given. Collection of samples fell on day 63 after the first vaccine or placebo injection. A Boston adult aged 18-55 years was the donor. Data came from immunoSEQ multiplex PCR; TCRdb stores just in-frame clones and leaves some out. The sample holds about 500,000 clones; about 89% are singletons and the top ten take 1.7%.

The TCR originated in a person aged 18-65 years who received the Ad26.COV2.S COVID-19 vaccine or a placebo. The rearrangement uses TRBV24-1 and TRBJ1-2; 10 bases agree with TRBD1. Sequenced material: peripheral blood, taken in a trial of Ad26.COV2.S vaccine versus placebo. This CDR3 reads CATSDSGTGALSYGYTF. The CDR3 DNA sequence: TGTGCCACCAGTGATTCCGGGACAGGGGCCCTGAGCTATGGCTACACCTTC.